Listed below are T cell receptor beta chains from one sample, sequenced in a study of read filtering for tumor transcriptome and immune sequencing. TCRdb analysed the reads with MiXCR anew, one entry per CDR3 protein. The sample lists 37,000 or so distinct CDR3 sequences; roughly 13% were seen once. The specimen sequenced was a population of CD138-negative cells sorted from bone marrow. Source of these receptors: a donor at least 40 years old with multiple myeloma. The CDR3 runs from the conserved cysteine through the conserved F or W. The D gene is left open where the match is weak. Size is omitted from some rows. Given values are once, few, many or a class for expanded clones.

many	14	NA	TRBV5-1	TRBJ1-1	TGCGCCAGCAGCTTCGGACAAACGAACACTGAAGCTTTCTTT	CASSFGQTNTEAFF
many	17	NA	TRBV4-2	TRBJ2-7	TGTGCCAGCAGTCGAAACGGCAATAGGGGAGTTCCTTACGAGCAGTACTTC	CASSRNGNRGVPYEQYF
medium-sized	14	TRBD2	TRBV20-1	TRBJ2-1	TGCAGTGCTCCAGGACTAGCGGGGTACAATGAGCAGTTCTTC	CSAPGLAGYNEQFF
many	12	NA	TRBV20-1	TRBJ2-7	TGCAGTGCTAGAGACATCTCCTACGAGCAGTACTTC	CSARDISYEQYF
many	13	TRBD1	TRBV20-1	TRBJ2-7	TGCAGTGCTCTGGGACAGGGGTTCGACGAGCAGTACTTC	CSALGQGFDEQYF
many	17	TRBD2	TRBV6-6	TRBJ2-5	TGTGCCAGCAGCGGACCTTCTAGCGGAGCCTCCCAAGAGACCCAGTACTTC	CASSGPSSGASQETQYF
many	12	NA	TRBV20-1	TRBJ1-2	TGCAGTGCTAGTGGTTCTAACTATGGCTACACCTTC	CSASGSNYGYTF
many	14	NA	TRBV24-1	TRBJ2-3	TGTGCCACCAGTGATAGCGGGAGCACAGATACGCAGTATTTT	CATSDSGSTDTQYF
many	14	NA	TRBV28	TRBJ2-7	TGTGCCAGCAGTTTATATGTGACTTCCTACGAGCAGTACTTC	CASSLYVTSYEQYF
NA	17	TRBD2	TRBV13	TRBJ2-1	TGTGCCAGCAGCTTAGGCGGGGGTTCTAGCGGAAGCTATGGGCAGTTCTTC	CASSLGGGSSGSYGQFF
NA	13	TRBD1	TRBV2	TRBJ1-1	TGTGCCAGCAGACAGGGGGTATACACTGAAGCCTTCTTT	CASRQGVYTEAFF
many	12	NA	TRBV28	TRBJ2-3	TGTGCCAGCAGTTTAAATAGGGGTACGCAGTATTTT	CASSLNRGTQYF
many	13	NA	TRBV7-9	TRBJ2-1	TGTGCCAGCAGCTTCCGACCCGACAATGAGCAGTTCTTC	CASSFRPDNEQFF
many	19	TRBD1	TRBV14	TRBJ2-3	TGTGCCAGCAGCCAAGATAGTGGTTTCCTCGGACAGGGAACAGATACGCAGTATTTT	CASSQDSGFLGQGTDTQYF
NA	13	TRBD1	TRBV5-1	TRBJ1-5	TGCGCCAGCAGCCAAGGACAGGGCGGGCCCCAGCATTTT	CASSQGQGGPQHF
many	13	TRBD1	TRBV7-9	TRBJ2-7	TGTGCCAGCAGCTCCCAGGGGGATGTCCGACCGACCTTC	CASSSQGDVRPTF